This paragraph covers one T cell receptor beta chain sequence. Antigen unknown. These data come from a study of OX40 agonist ivuxolimab in advanced cancers. Overall study findings and caveats: Low normalized T-cell clonal expansion also characterized some of the nonresponders. Circulating CD4+ and CD8+ T cells showed clonal expansion by week 6 at 0.1 to 3.0 mg/kg.

Produced via immunoSEQ multiplex PCR; TCRdb's table is partial and in-frame only. The table shows 65,000 to 80,000 clones, with approximately 80% occurring only once. At cycle 4 day 1, cycle 7 day 1, and baseline, blood was sampled. This sequence was found in an adult with an advanced solid tumor such as melanoma, head and neck, liver or kidney cancer. The starting material was CD4+ or CD8+ T cells sorted from blood, obtained in a trial of the OX40 agonist ivuxolimab.

The CDR3 nucleotides are TGTGCCAGCAGCTTACGCTTCGGCGGGGGTCTGGCGGATACGCAGTATTTT. Translation: CASSLRFGGGLADTQYF. The gene calls are TRBV7-2 and TRBJ2-3, with 7 bases lining up with TRBD2. The V and J ends lost 2 bases and 6 bases, in that order; junction bases with no gene match: 14. Looked up from germline, CDR1 is SGHTA and CDR2 is FQGNSA. CDR3 size: 17 residues.